One T cell receptor (beta chain) is described in this entry. The sample is drawn from a study of blood T cell repertoires in COVID-19. Trimming took 5 bases from V and 8 from J, leaving 15 bases between them. Germline CDR1 and CDR2: LNHDA and SQIVND (reference sequence). This CDR3 is built from 13 residues. In the original processing: Estimated nucleated cell counts came from reference gene primer amplification. Produced via immunoSEQ multiplex PCR; TCRdb's table is partial and in-frame only. V and J calls and clone size are those listed in that table; D and trimming were worked out from the DNA. The data contain about 62,000 clones, 76% of them singletons.

Source material: peripheral blood. The sequence derives from a woman between 45 and 65 years old with active or convalescent COVID-19. The chain recombines TRBV19 with TRBJ1-2; D possibly corresponds to TRBD1 (6 bases). The CDR3 nucleotides are TGTGCCAGTAGTGAGAACAGGGTAGGCGGCTACACCTTC. It specifies CASSENRVGGYTF.